This T cell receptor beta chain was identified during a study of identical twins. Study-wide results and caveats: The models gave estimates that fell short of the out-of-frame TCR alpha sharing seen in monozygotic twins.

For this clonotype: Its target is unknown.

This CDR3 has 17 amino acids. A universal primer site was created by template switching, with the cDNA bearing unique molecular identifiers. TCRdb reprocessed the 5' RACE reads with MiXCR, giving one entry per CDR3 protein. This sample carries about 1.7 million distinct CDR3 sequences, roughly a third of them seen once, and the ten largest clones take 0.25% to 0.3%. The chain recombines TRBV21-1 with TRBJ1-5; the table's D call TRBD1 went unverified against the DNA. TRBV21-1 is described as a pseudogene. The sequence was obtained from a newborn girl in good health. The specimen sequenced was cord blood. The CDR3 protein is CASSKVTTGRLNQPQHF. The DNA for the CDR3 is TGTGCCAGCAGCAAAGTAACGACAGGGAGGCTCAATCAGCCCCAGCATTTT.